The clone carrying this T cell receptor beta chain was counted between two and nine times. Its antigen is currently unknown. The data were taken from a study of post-analysis software for immune sequencing data. Across the whole study: Patients with relapsing-remitting, secondary progressive and progressive-relapsing multiple sclerosis courses were all represented. Study results and limitations: Samples made in the same batch grouped tightly together by F measure. Elevated frequency relative to controls characterized four or five TRBV segments in patients, TRBV5-6, TRBV5-1 and TRBV20-1 among them.

The V and J ends lost 1 base and 0 bases, in that order; junction bases with no gene match: 7. The CDR3 has 17 residues. Germline V gene lookup returns CDR1 SGHRS and CDR2 YFSETQ. Tagging with unique molecular identifiers was a feature of the TCR beta cDNA libraries. Hundreds of thousands of cDNA molecules came from roughly 1 to 10 million T cells. TCRdb itself ran the PCR reads through MiXCR, one entry per CDR3 protein. The data hold 600,000 to 750,000 distinct CDR3 sequences, with around 64% observed a single time. The specimen sequenced was blood. This chain uses TRBV5-1 with TRBJ2-7, with 10 bases fitting TRBD2. This receptor was obtained from a girl aged 2 to 9 with multiple sclerosis. Here the CDR3 reads CASSLTGSSGSSYEQYF. As DNA, the CDR3 is TGCGCCAGCAGCTTGACGGGGTCTAGCGGGAGCTCCTACGAGCAGTACTTC.